This T cell receptor beta chain is from a study of T cells in Graves' hyperthyroidism and ophthalmopathy. About the study: The initial diagnosis was the point when peripheral blood was collected, ahead of any treatment.

Ophthalmopathy in the patients scored at least 3 on Clinical Activity Score and at least 4 on NOSPECS grade, lasting under 3 months. The diagnostic basis comprised clinical symptoms, serum thyroxine and TRAb, thyroid ultrasound and orbital computed tomography. It was RNA transcripts that yielded the amplified TCR beta CDR3 regions. The TCR CDR3 first-round RT-PCR relied on the HTBI primer set. TCRdb ran MiXCR on the multiplex PCR reads and lists one entry per CDR3 protein. The sample includes approximately 34,000 distinct CDR3 sequences, around 52% of them seen just once. Note on this clonotype: The antigen is not known.

Study observations and caveats: In validation, the model predicted ophthalmopathy. These predictions came a median about 6.2 months before onset.

The sequence came from a middle-aged woman with Graves' ophthalmopathy. Sequenced: blood.

This CDR3 is CASSSPMGQGETDTQYF. The CDR3 coding sequence is TGTGCCAGTAGTTCCCCCATGGGGCAGGGTGAGACAGATACGCAGTATTTT. The chain carries TRBV19 and TRBJ2-3, with D possibly TRBD1 on 5 matching bases. CDR1 and CDR2 (germline): LNHDA, SQIVND (reference sequence). The CDR3 is 17 amino acids. V was pared by 5 bases and J by 3 bases, with 21 bases between. Full variable domain (remainder filled in from reference TRBV19 and TRBJ2-3): DGGITQSPKYLFRKEGQNVTLSCEQNLNHDAMYWYRQDPGQGLRLIYYSQIVNDFQKGDIAEGYSVSREKKESFPLTVTSAQKNPTAFYLCASSSPMGQGETDTQYFGPGTRLTVL.